This entry describes one T cell receptor (beta chain). The data were obtained in a study of blood T cell repertoires in COVID-19. The overall study: PBMCs, B-cell-depleted T cells, or T cells were the source of the cDNA or gDNA that made up the material.

In the authors' methods: Researchers report that nucleated cell counts were estimated from reference gene primer amplification. Using immunoSEQ multiplex PCR, the repertoire was profiled, and TCRdb retains in-frame clones only, with some absent. The V and J calls and clone size are taken from that table; D and trimming were inferred from the DNA. The sample comprises some 150,000 clones, about 90% of which are singletons, and about 10% rests with the top ten. V was pared by 2 bases and J by 3 bases, with 4 bases between. In germline, CDR1 is WSHSY, CDR2 SAAADI. The CDR3 covers 12 residues. V usage is TRBV10-2 and J usage is TRBJ1-2; no reliable D call. The specimen sequenced was peripheral blood. The sequence was collected from a man aged 45 to 65 with active or convalescent COVID-19. CDR3 sequence reads: CASSERDYGYTF. In DNA, the CDR3 is TGCGCCAGCAGTGAGCGGGACTATGGCTACACCTTC.